Following are 20 T cell receptor beta chains from one sample sequenced in a study of blood T cells in healthy people across ages. PCR was performed a second time for 7 to 11 cycles using a sample-barcoded 5' primer and a J-beta primer mix. TCRdb independently ran MiXCR on the 5' RACE reads; one entry per CDR3 protein. The sample contains roughly 800,000 distinct CDR3 sequences, 55% to 70% of which appear only once. The sequencing input was blood. All receptors come from a man younger than 40 in good health.

In its sample, this clonotype was seen a few times. This chain connects TRBV25-1 to TRBJ2-2; D not resolved. CDR1 and CDR2 (germline): MGHDK, SYGVNS. This CDR3 contains 13 residues. The V end lost 0 bases, the J end lost 8 bases, and 7 bases lay between the germline ends. The CDR3 loop is CASSEYKEGELFF. The DNA of the CDR3 is TGTGCCAGCAGTGAATATAAGGAGGGGGAGCTGTTTTTT.

V usage is TRBV4-2 and J usage is TRBJ2-7; 9 bases match TRBD2. The CDR3 totals 15 residues. V lost 6 bases and J lost 0; bases outside the gene matches: 6. Germline loops: CDR1 LGHNA, CDR2 YNFKEQ. The CDR3 bases are TGTGCCAGCAGGTTAGCGGGGGATAGCTCCTACGAGCAGTACTTC. Amino acid sequence: CASRLAGDSSYEQYF.

The table lists this clonotype with a few counts. The chain recombines TRBV2 with TRBJ2-7; D is unresolved. Germline-derived CDR1 and CDR2 are SNHLY and FYNNEI. This CDR3 has 14 amino acids. The V end lost 4 bases, the J end lost 4 bases, and 14 bases lay between the germline ends. CDR3 coding DNA: TGTGCCAGCAGTGCGAGGTTAGGGTATTACGAGCAGTACTTC. Translated: CASSARLGYYEQYF.

Remarks on this clonotype: A read error may produce the germline difference seen at one junction end. This sequence joins TRBV20-1 and TRBJ2-3; D gene uncertain. The CDR3 has 12 amino acids. Germline CDR1 reads DFQATT; CDR2 reads SNEGSKA (reference sequence). The CDR3 sequence is CSAGKASYTRYF. CDR3 bases: TGCAGTGCAGGAAAGGCGAGTTATACGCGGTATTTT.

This clonotype was detected once. This rearrangement joins TRBV20-1 to TRBJ2-5; D gene uncertain. TRBJ2-7 explains the end of the DNA better; the J call may be wrong. The CDR3 is 13 amino acids. Germline V CDR1 and CDR2: DFQATT, SNEGSKA (reference sequence). CDR3 coding DNA: TGCAGTGCTATAGGAGCCCTTTCCTACGAGCAGTACTTC. This codes for CSAIGALSYEQYF.

The V gene is TRBV20-1, the J gene TRBJ2-4; D gene unclear. V lost 6 bases and J lost 0, with 15 bases in between. Germline V gene sequence: CDR1 DFQATT, CDR2 SNEGSKA (reference sequence). The CDR3 extends over 15 amino acids. The DNA of the CDR3 is TGCAGTGCCATGACCCTTTCTCTAGCCAAAAACATTCAGTACTTC. It specifies CSAMTLSLAKNIQYF.

The rearrangement joins TRBV2 to TRBJ1-4; possibly TRBD1 for D (5 bases). The germline CDR1 and CDR2 sequences are SNHLY and FYNNEI. Trimming pared 8 bases from V and 7 bases from J, leaving 14 bases between. CDR3 size: 13 residues. In DNA, the CDR3 is TGTGCCAGCGGTCAGAACGGGGGTGAAAAACTGTTTTTT. Encoded protein: CASGQNGGEKLFF.

CDR3 residues: CASSQGRVQPQHF. The DNA for the CDR3 is TGTGCCAGCAGCCAAGGTCGGGTGCAGCCCCAGCATTTT. The V call is TRBV3-1, the J call TRBJ1-5; D is uncertain. The CDR3 is 13 amino acids. Trimming took off 1 base at V and 7 bases at J, with 8 bases between the two ends. The germline gives CDR1 LGHDT, CDR2 YNNKEL (reference sequence).

Turning to this clonotype: A much larger clone differs from this one at a single base, so this may be a read error. The chain recombines TRBV14 with TRBJ2-5; a weak D match, TRBD2 (5 bases). The J call is in doubt because the DNA end fits TRBJ2-7 better. The CDR3 is 13 residues long. From germline, CDR1 is SGHDN and CDR2 FVKESK. Here the CDR3 reads CASSQVGIYEQYF. DNA of the CDR3: TGTGCCAGCAGCCAAGTCGGGATCTACGAGCAGTACTTC.

The chain's CDR3 is CASRRDTGGEQYF. DNA for the CDR3: TGTGCCAGCCGGAGGGACACGGGAGGCGAGCAGTACTTC. V gene TRBV28 combines with J gene TRBJ2-7; weak D call: TRBD2 (7 bases). V dropped 8 bases and J dropped 6 bases, with 17 bases sitting between them. CDR1 MDHEN and CDR2 SYDVKM come from the germline V gene. The CDR3 is 13 residues long.

The table lists this clonotype with many counts. The V and J genes are TRBV20-1 and TRBJ2-1; D is uncertain. V was pared by 5 bases and J by 4 bases, with 3 bases between. Germline V lookup: CDR1 DFQATT, CDR2 SNEGSKA (reference sequence). The length of the CDR3 is 10 residues. In DNA form, the CDR3 reads TGCAGTGCTGGGTACAATGAGCAGTTCTTC. Translating gives CSAGYNEQFF.

This chain uses TRBV6-5 with TRBJ2-6, with D hard to call. The CDR3 has 13 residues. In germline, CDR1 is MNHEY, CDR2 SVGAGI. V lost 3 bases to trimming and J lost 15 bases, with 15 bases between them. The CDR3 coding sequence is TGTGCCAGCAGTTATACCACGTATCAAGACCTGACTTTC. Translation: CASSYTTYQDLTF.

The chain recombines TRBV20-1 with TRBJ2-7, with TRBD2 matching over 9 bases. The trim removed 5 bases at V and 1 base at J, leaving 6 bases unmatched. This CDR3 is 14 amino acids long. From germline, CDR1 is DFQATT and CDR2 SNEGSKA (reference sequence). The CDR3 region has the DNA TGCAGTGCTTACCCCCTAGCGGGGTCCTACGAGCAGTACTTC. Protein sequence: CSAYPLAGSYEQYF.

The chain has TRBV6-6 and TRBJ1-6, with D perhaps matching TRBD1 (6 bases). V lost 10 bases, J lost 7 bases, and 14 bases lay in between. In germline, CDR1 is MNHNY, CDR2 SVGAGI (reference sequence). CDR3 length equals 13 residues. The DNA of the CDR3 is TGTGCCATTAGGGGGACTGAGAATTCACCCCTCCACTTT. Translating it yields CAIRGTENSPLHF.

In this sample, this clonotype turned up a few times. The chain couples TRBV4-2 to TRBJ1-2, with no clear D. V was shortened by 0 bases and J by 8 bases, with 13 bases between the two germline ends. Germline V gene lookup returns CDR1 LGHNA and CDR2 YNFKEQ. The CDR3 consists of 14 residues. CDR3 bases: TGTGCCAGCAGCCAAGAGGAGAGACCCGGCGGCTACACCTTC. Translation gives CASSQEERPGGYTF.

The chain uses TRBV18 and TRBJ1-4, with D possibly matching TRBD1 (5 bases). CDR3 size: 16 residues. CDR1 KGHSH and CDR2 LQKENI come from the germline V gene. The ends were cut back, 4 bases at V and 6 bases at J, with 18 bases in the middle. The CDR3 loop reads CASSLQAPGLDEKLFF. The CDR3 nucleotides are TGTGCCAGCTCACTCCAGGCACCGGGACTGGATGAAAAACTGTTTTTT. The variable domain in full, completed from reference TRBV18 and TRBJ1-4, reads NAGVMQNPRHLVRRRGQEARLRCSPMKGHSHVYWYRQLPEEGLKFMVYLQKENIIDESGMPKERFSAEFPKEGPSILRIQQVVRGDSAAYFCASSLQAPGLDEKLFFGSGTQLSVL.

The V and J genes are TRBV7-2 and TRBJ2-6; D ambiguous. CDR1 is SGHTA and CDR2 is FQGNSA in the germline V gene. This CDR3 is 15 amino acids long. Trimming took off 5 bases at V and 0 bases at J, with 8 bases between the two ends. Written as DNA, the CDR3 is TGTGCCAGCAGCACGATGAGCTCTGGGGCCAACGTCCTGACTTTC. Amino acids: CASSTMSSGANVLTF.

The chain uses TRBV28 and TRBJ1-4; D remains ambiguous. Germline lookup yields CDR1 MDHEN and CDR2 SYDVKM. V lost 6 bases and J lost 5, with 13 bases in between. The CDR3 is made up of 14 amino acids. The CDR3 sequence: CASRPDGRNEKLFF. The CDR3 DNA is TGTGCCAGCAGACCCGACGGACGAAATGAAAAACTGTTTTTT.

V gene TRBV7-9 combines with J gene TRBJ2-3; D is unclear. The ends were cut back, 4 bases at V and 2 bases at J, with 7 bases in the middle. CDR1 and CDR2 (germline): SEHNR, FQNEAQ (reference sequence). This CDR3 comprises 13 residues. CDR3 nucleotides: TGTGCCAGCAGCTGGGTTATCACAGATACGCAGTATTTT. Translation gives CASSWVITDTQYF.

This chain links TRBV6-5 with TRBJ2-3, with D unclear. The V and J ends lost 10 bases and 6 bases respectively, with 11 bases between them. Germline CDR1 and CDR2: MNHEY and SVGAGI. The CDR3 loop spans 11 amino acids. The DNA of the CDR3 is TGTGCCACCTGGTTGGGGGATACGCAGTATTTT. Its protein product is CATWLGDTQYF.